These 22 T cell receptor beta chains originate from one sample sequenced in a study of blood T cell repertoires in COVID-19. TCRdb's copy holds only in-frame clones and misses some; the assay was immunoSEQ multiplex PCR. The table lists roughly 170,000 clones, roughly 70% of them singletons. The sample consisted of peripheral blood. These receptors came from a woman older than 75 with acute or convalescent COVID-19.

This rearrangement joins TRBV29-1 to TRBJ2-5; D remains unclear. V gave up 7 bases and J gave up 0 bases, with 12 bases separating them. This CDR3 has 13 residues. Germline V CDR1 and CDR2: SQVTM, ANQGSEA. The CDR3 DNA is TGCAGCGGAGAGACAATGTACCAAGAGACCCAGTACTTC. Amino acid sequence: CSGETMYQETQYF.

This clone was counted only a few times. The CDR3: CASSFPLRNQPQHF. In DNA, the CDR3 is TGTGCCAGCAGTTTCCCCCTCAGAAATCAGCCCCAGCATTTT. The chain combines TRBV28 with TRBJ1-5; D gene unclear. The ends were cut back, 3 bases at V and 4 bases at J, with 10 bases in the middle. Germline assignment: CDR1 MDHEN and CDR2 SYDVKM. The CDR3 contains 14 residues.

The gene calls are TRBV28 and TRBJ2-2; maybe TRBD2 (5 bases). V shed 8 bases and J shed 6 bases, with 10 bases lying between them. This CDR3 has 12 residues. Germline lookup yields CDR1 MDHEN and CDR2 SYDVKM. The CDR3 loop reads CASPGSAGELFF. For the CDR3, the DNA is TGTGCCAGCCCGGGATCGGCCGGGGAGCTGTTTTTT.

The chain uses TRBV6-1 and TRBJ1-5; D call uncertain. Germline loops: CDR1 MNHNS, CDR2 SASEGT. Trimming shortened V by 1 base and J by 9 bases, and 7 bases separated the two germline ends. The CDR3 is 12 amino acids. The CDR3 here is CASSEGEGPQHF. The CDR3, as DNA: TGTGCCAGCAGTGAAGGGGAGGGGCCCCAGCATTTT.

J is TRBJ2-1 and V is TRBV6-1, with 10 nucleotides matching TRBD1. J gave up 6 bases and V 5 bases, and 4 bases lay outside the gene matches. The CDR3 length is 14 residues. From germline, CDR1 is MNHNS and CDR2 SASEGT. The chain's CDR3 is CASSTGTGVNEQFF. The CDR3 nucleotides read TGTGCCAGCAGTACCGGGACAGGGGTCAATGAGCAGTTCTTC.

The genes are TRBV28 and TRBJ2-4; D gene unclear. The germline V gene encodes CDR1 MDHEN and CDR2 SYDVKM. The CDR3 has 14 residues. The V gene lost 7 bases and the J gene lost 2 bases, with 12 bases spanning the gap. The CDR3 is CASTPSVTKNIQYF. CDR3 sequence (DNA): TGTGCCAGCACTCCTTCGGTGACCAAAAACATTCAGTACTTC.

This chain joins TRBV6-2 or TRBV6-3 and TRBJ2-7; 7 positions agree with TRBD2. Trimming removed 2 bases from V and 6 bases from J; junction bases left unmatched: 7. CDR3 length equals 14 residues. Germline-derived CDR1 and CDR2 are MNHEY and SVGEGT. The CDR3 sequence: CASSYVAGEGEQYF. The CDR3 nucleotides are TGTGCCAGCAGTTACGTTGCGGGAGAGGGCGAGCAGTACTTC.

A few counts support this clone. The V call is TRBV30, the J call TRBJ1-1; D is possibly TRBD1 (5 bases). Looked up from germline, CDR1 is GTSNPN and CDR2 is SVGIG (reference sequence). The CDR3 length is 15 residues. Trimming shortened V by 4 bases and J by 4 bases, and 19 bases separated the two germline ends. The CDR3 coding sequence is TGTGCCTGGAAAATGAAGGGTCCCGGGGGCACTGAAGCTTTCTTT. Translation: CAWKMKGPGGTEAFF.

This chain uses TRBV27 with TRBJ1-5; 7 positions match TRBD1. The germline V gene has CDR1 MNHEY and CDR2 SMNVEV (reference sequence). The CDR3 is 15 amino acids. The V and J ends lost 4 bases and 7 bases, in that order; junction bases with no gene match: 10. The CDR3 spells CASSSTGSPRQPQHF. Here the CDR3 DNA reads TGTGCCAGCAGTTCGACAGGGTCCCCCCGCCAGCCCCAGCATTTT.

The V and J genes are TRBV19 and TRBJ2-3; 7 bases agree with TRBD1. V shed 7 bases and J 6 bases; nucleotides not matched to a gene: 16. The germline gives CDR1 LNHDA, CDR2 SQIVND (reference sequence). The CDR3 extends over 16 amino acids. The CDR3 here is CASTTHAGGFSDTQYF. The CDR3 nucleotides read TGTGCCAGTACCACCCACGCAGGGGGATTTTCGGATACGCAGTATTTT.

The chain employs TRBV4-2 and TRBJ2-3, with 14 bases lining up with TRBD2. There are 16 residues in the CDR3. CDR1 LGHNA and CDR2 YNFKEQ come from the germline V gene. The J segment lost 7 bases and the V segment lost 1 base, leaving 4 bases of the junction unmatched. CDR3: CASSQAGTSGSHTQYF. CDR3 DNA: TGTGCCAGCAGCCAAGCTGGGACTAGCGGGAGTCATACGCAGTATTTT.

The chain recombines TRBV15 with TRBJ2-7; the D gene is possibly TRBD2 (5 bases). The CDR3 loop spans 14 amino acids. The V gene lost 1 base and the J gene lost 0 bases, with 7 bases spanning the gap. Germline values: CDR1 LNHNV, CDR2 YYDKDF (reference sequence). This chain's CDR3 is CATSRGGNSYEQYF. CDR3 DNA sequence: TGTGCCACCAGCAGAGGAGGGAACTCCTACGAGCAGTACTTC.

The CDR3 loop reads CASSPLTGSFPQHF. CDR3 bases: TGTGCCAGCAGCCCCCTTACAGGGTCTTTCCCCCAGCATTTT. This chain uses TRBV7-8 with TRBJ1-5; D is perhaps TRBD1 (6 bases). The V and J ends lost 5 bases and 10 bases respectively, with 18 bases between them. CDR1 is SGHVS, CDR2 FQNEAQ, per germline. This CDR3 has 14 residues.

The chain combines TRBV7-8 with TRBJ2-5, with a possible D match to TRBD2 (6 bases). The CDR3 length is 15 residues. CDR1 is SGHVS, CDR2 FQNEAQ, per germline. Trimming took off 1 base at V and 5 bases at J, with 14 bases between the two ends. CDR3 sequence reads: CASSLGVGGAETQYF. The CDR3 nucleotides are TGTGCCAGCAGCTTAGGGGTCGGCGGGGCGGAGACCCAGTACTTC.

The V call is TRBV27, the J call TRBJ1-2, with 8 nucleotides matching TRBD1. Germline V gene sequence: CDR1 MNHEY, CDR2 SMNVEV (reference sequence). The CDR3 loop spans 14 amino acids. J was trimmed by 7 bases and V by 5 bases; bases with no gene match: 9. CDR3: CASSQRRGPSGYTF. As DNA, the CDR3 is TGTGCCAGCAGTCAGCGCAGGGGGCCGAGTGGCTACACCTTC.

The CDR3 sequence: CASSPRDLAVNTGELFF. DNA for the CDR3: TGTGCCAGCAGCCCGAGGGATCTAGCGGTTAACACCGGGGAGCTGTTTTTT. The chain combines TRBV9 with TRBJ2-2, with 7 positions matching TRBD2. CDR1 is SGDLS and CDR2 is YYNGEE in the germline V gene. This CDR3 comprises 17 residues. V trimming: 4 bases; J trimming: 2 bases; junction bases outside the gene matches: 11. Variable domain in full (rest from reference TRBV9 and TRBJ2-2): DSGVTQTPKHLITATGQRVTLRCSPRSGDLSVYWYQQSLDQGLQFLIQYYNGEERAKGNILERFSAQQFPDLHSELNLSSLELGDSALYFCASSPRDLAVNTGELFFGEGSRLTVL.

The V gene is TRBV7-8, the J gene TRBJ2-7, with D possibly TRBD2 on 7 matching bases. The CDR3 is 15 residues long. V lost 4 bases to trimming and J lost 2 bases, with 15 bases between them. The germline gives CDR1 SGHVS, CDR2 FQNEAQ. CDR3: CASSSQGGEPYEQYF. DNA for the CDR3: TGTGCCAGCAGCTCACAGGGAGGGGAACCCTACGAGCAGTACTTC.

The chain joins TRBV6-5 to TRBJ2-7; D is undetermined. Germline V gene data show CDR1 as MNHEY and CDR2 as SVGAGI. V gave up 5 bases and J gave up 0 bases, with 11 bases separating them. CDR3 length equals 14 residues. The CDR3 sequence: CASSRDIGSYEQYF. Here the CDR3 DNA reads TGTGCCAGCAGTCGAGACATAGGCTCCTACGAGCAGTACTTC.

The rearrangement joins TRBV13 to TRBJ2-3; D is undetermined. Per the germline V gene, CDR1 is PRHDT and CDR2 is FYEKMQ (reference sequence). The CDR3 is 13 amino acids. V lost 0 bases and J lost 4, with 5 bases in between. The CDR3 spells CASSLGRSDTQYF. In DNA, the CDR3 is TGTGCCAGCAGCTTAGGCAGATCAGATACGCAGTATTTT.

The rearrangement uses TRBV6-6 and TRBJ2-7, with 9 bases aligning to TRBD1. V was clipped by 5 bases and J by 1 base; unmatched bases: 9. From germline, CDR1 is MNHNY and CDR2 SVGAGI (reference sequence). The CDR3 is 16 residues long. The CDR3 sequence is CASSGTGTGRSYEQYF. The CDR3 coding sequence is TGTGCCAGCAGTGGAACCGGGACAGGGCGTTCCTACGAGCAGTACTTC.

This clone was detected once. V usage is TRBV27 and J usage is TRBJ2-7; TRBD1 matches 9 bases. The J segment lost 3 bases and the V segment lost 5 bases, leaving 14 bases of the junction unmatched. There are 17 residues in the CDR3. Germline assignment: CDR1 MNHEY and CDR2 SMNVEV (reference sequence). The CDR3 DNA reads as TGTGCCAGCAGTCCCTTCGGAGGGACAGGGACCCACTACGAGCAGTACTTC. Encoded protein: CASSPFGGTGTHYEQYF.

This chain uses TRBV7-9 with TRBJ1-6; 8 nucleotides match TRBD1. The CDR3 runs 13 residues. Germline assignment: CDR1 SEHNR and CDR2 FQNEAQ (reference sequence). The trim removed 7 bases at V and 6 bases at J, leaving 2 bases unmatched. The CDR3 bases are TGTGCCAGCACAGGGGGCTTTAATTCACCCCTCCACTTT. Translation: CASTGGFNSPLHF.